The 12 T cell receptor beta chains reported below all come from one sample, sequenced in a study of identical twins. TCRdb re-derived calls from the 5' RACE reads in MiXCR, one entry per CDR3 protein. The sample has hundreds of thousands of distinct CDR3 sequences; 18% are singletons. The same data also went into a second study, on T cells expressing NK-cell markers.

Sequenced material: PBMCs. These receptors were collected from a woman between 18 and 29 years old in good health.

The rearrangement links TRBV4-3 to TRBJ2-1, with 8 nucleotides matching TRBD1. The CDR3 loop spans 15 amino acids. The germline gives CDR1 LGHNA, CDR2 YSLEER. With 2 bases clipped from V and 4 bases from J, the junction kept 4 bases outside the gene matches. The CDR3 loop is CASSQRQGWYNEQFF. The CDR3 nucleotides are TGCGCCAGCAGCCAAAGACAGGGGTGGTACAATGAGCAGTTCTTC.

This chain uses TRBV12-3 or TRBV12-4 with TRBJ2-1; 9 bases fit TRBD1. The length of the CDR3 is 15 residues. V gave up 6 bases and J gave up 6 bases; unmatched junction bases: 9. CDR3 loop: CASSRGTGPFNEQFF. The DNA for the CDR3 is TGTGCCAGCAGCCGTGGGACAGGGCCATTCAATGAGCAGTTCTTC.

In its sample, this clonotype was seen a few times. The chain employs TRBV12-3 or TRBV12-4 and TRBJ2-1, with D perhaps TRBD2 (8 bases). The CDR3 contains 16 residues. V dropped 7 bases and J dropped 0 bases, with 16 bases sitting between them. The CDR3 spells CASNRGLVSSYNEQFF. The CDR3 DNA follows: TGTGCCAGCAACAGGGGACTAGTCAGCTCCTACAATGAGCAGTTCTTC.

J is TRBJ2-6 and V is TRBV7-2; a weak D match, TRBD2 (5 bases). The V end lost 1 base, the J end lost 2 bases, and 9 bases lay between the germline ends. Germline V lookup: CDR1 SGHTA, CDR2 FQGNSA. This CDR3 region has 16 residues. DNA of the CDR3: TGTGCCAGCAGCTTAGAGGCCGGGACTGGGGCCAACGTCCTGACTTTC. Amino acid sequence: CASSLEAGTGANVLTF.

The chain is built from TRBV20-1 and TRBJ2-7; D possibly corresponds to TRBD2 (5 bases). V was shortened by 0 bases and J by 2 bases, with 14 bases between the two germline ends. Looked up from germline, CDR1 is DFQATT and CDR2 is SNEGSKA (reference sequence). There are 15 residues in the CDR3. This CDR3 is CSARDWPPGTYEQYF. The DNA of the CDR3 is TGCAGTGCTAGAGATTGGCCCCCGGGGACCTACGAGCAGTACTTC.

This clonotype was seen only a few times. As DNA, the CDR3 is TGCAGCGTTGAATTGGGTGGCAATCAGCCCCAGCATTTT. Translating gives CSVELGGNQPQHF. V gene TRBV29-1 combines with J gene TRBJ1-5; unclear D gene. The CDR3 totals 13 residues. Deletions cut 2 bases from V and 2 bases from J, with 7 bases between. Looked up from germline, CDR1 is SQVTM and CDR2 is ANQGSEA.

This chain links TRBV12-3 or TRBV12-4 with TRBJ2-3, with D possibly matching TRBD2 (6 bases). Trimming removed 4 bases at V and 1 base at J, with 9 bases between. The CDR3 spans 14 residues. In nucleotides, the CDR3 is TGTGCCAGCAGTTCTGCTAGCGGCACAGATACGCAGTATTTT. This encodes CASSSASGTDTQYF.

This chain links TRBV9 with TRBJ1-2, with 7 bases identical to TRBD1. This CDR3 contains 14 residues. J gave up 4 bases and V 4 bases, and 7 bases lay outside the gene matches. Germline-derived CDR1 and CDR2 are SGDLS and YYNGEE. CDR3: CASSMGTVSYGYTF. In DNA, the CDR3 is TGTGCCAGCAGCATGGGGACAGTCAGCTATGGCTACACCTTC.

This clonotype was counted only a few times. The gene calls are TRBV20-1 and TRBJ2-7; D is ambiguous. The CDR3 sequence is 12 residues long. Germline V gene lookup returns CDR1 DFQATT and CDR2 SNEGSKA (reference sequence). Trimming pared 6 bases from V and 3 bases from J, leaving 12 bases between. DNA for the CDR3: TGCAGTGCGCGTCAGACCGACTACGAGCAGTACTTC. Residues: CSARQTDYEQYF.

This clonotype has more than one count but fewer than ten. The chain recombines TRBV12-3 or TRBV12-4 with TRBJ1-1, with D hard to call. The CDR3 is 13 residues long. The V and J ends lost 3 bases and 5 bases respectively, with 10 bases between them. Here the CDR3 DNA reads TGTGCCAGCAGTTTGAAGTACGTTACTGAAGCTTTCTTT. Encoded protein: CASSLKYVTEAFF.

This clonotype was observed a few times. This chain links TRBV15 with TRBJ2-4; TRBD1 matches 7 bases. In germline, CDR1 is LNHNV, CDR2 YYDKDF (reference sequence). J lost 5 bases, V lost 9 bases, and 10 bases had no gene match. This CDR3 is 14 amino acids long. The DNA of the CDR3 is TGTGCCACAGCACTCCCCGGGACAGAAAACATTCAGTACTTC. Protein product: CATALPGTENIQYF.

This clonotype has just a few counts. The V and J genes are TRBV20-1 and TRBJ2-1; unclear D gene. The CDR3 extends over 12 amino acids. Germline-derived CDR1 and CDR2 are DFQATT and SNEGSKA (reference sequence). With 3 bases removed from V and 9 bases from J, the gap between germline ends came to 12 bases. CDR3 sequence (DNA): TGCAGTGCTAGCCCTCGAAGCGCTGAGCAGTTCTTC. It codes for CSASPRSAEQFF.